This TCR beta chain came from a study of blood T cell repertoires in COVID-19. The wider study: PBMCs, B-cell-depleted T cells, or T cells were the source of the cDNA or gDNA that made up the material.

The germline V and J ends were trimmed by 3 bases and 5 bases, with 10 bases remaining between them. CDR1 and CDR2 (germline): ENHRY, SYGVKD. The CDR3 contains 13 residues. Clones were sequenced by immunoSEQ multiplex PCR, and TCRdb holds only the in-frame ones, with some missing. The sample lists 70,000 or so clones, roughly 89% occurring once. V is TRBV10-3 and J is TRBJ2-5; D is undetermined. The receptor was derived from a human donor in a cohort sampled during active COVID-19. Sequenced material: peripheral blood. The CDR3 region has the DNA TGTGCCATCAGTGACTCGTCGCGGGAGACCCAGTACTTC. It codes for CAISDSSRETQYF.